The T cell receptor beta chain described here comes from a study of T cells expressing NK-cell markers. Across the whole study: Sorted CD3+CD56-NKG2C+, CD3+CD56+NKG2C- and CD3+CD56+NKG2C+ T cells were the source of the TCR beta repertoires.

Beta-chain TCR cDNA was generated via 5'RACE template switching with UMIs. Each CDR3 protein gets one entry in TCRdb, which reprocessed the 5' RACE reads and gives no DNA. This repertoire includes 500,000 or so distinct CDR3 sequences. The sample taken for sequencing was blood T cells: a sorted CD56 or NKG2C T cell subset, CD4+ or CD8+ T cells, or bulk PBMC T cells (not recorded which). The sequence was collected from a man younger than 30 in good health.

CDR3 protein: CASSRGLEAFF. The rearrangement joins TRBV7-9 to TRBJ1-1. The CDR3 is 11 amino acids. The germline CDR1 and CDR2 sequences are SEHNR and FQNEAQ (reference sequence).